This TCR beta chain derives from a study of blood T cell repertoires in COVID-19. At the level of the study: The origin of the acute and convalescent COVID-19 samples was the United States, Italy and Spain. PBMCs, B-cell-depleted T cells, or T cells provided the cDNA or gDNA that made up the material.

Authors' data handling: Reference gene primer amplification yielded estimated nucleated cell counts. Here immunoSEQ multiplex PCR was the method, and the copy in TCRdb shows in-frame clones only, minus some. V and J calls and clone size are those listed in that table; D and trimming were worked out from the DNA. The sample records under 300,000 clones, roughly 91% being singletons. Sequenced material: peripheral blood. This receptor was obtained from a woman between 40 and 55 years old who had recovered from COVID-19.

CDR3 nucleotides: TGTGCCAGCAGTTACTGGGCTAGCGGGGACAATGAGCAGTTCTTC. Its translation: CASSYWASGDNEQFF. This chain connects TRBV6-2 or TRBV6-3 to TRBJ2-1; TRBD2 agrees at 9 bases. The germline V gene has CDR1 MNHEY and CDR2 SVGEGT. V shed 1 base and J 5 bases; nucleotides not matched to a gene: 3. This CDR3 is built from 15 residues.